Listed below are T cell receptor beta chains from one sample, sequenced in a study of OX40 agonist ivuxolimab in advanced cancers. Profiled with immunoSEQ multiplex PCR; TCRdb holds only in-frame clones, not every one. The sample contains tens of thousands of clones, around 89% of which appear only once. Sequences were derived from CD4+ or CD8+ T cells sorted from blood, sampled in a trial of the OX40 agonist ivuxolimab. The receptors were sampled from an adult with an advanced solid tumor such as melanoma, head and neck, liver or kidney cancer. CDR3s include the opening cysteine and the closing phenylalanine or tryptophan. The D gene is left open where the match is weak. For some rows the clone size is stated as once, few or many, or as a class when expanded; others skip it.

D gene,clone size,J gene,V gene,CDR3 protein
NA,NA,TRBJ2-1,TRBV20-1,CSADREKQFF
TRBD2,NA,TRBJ2-7,TRBV13,CASRPGLNFYEQYF
TRBD1,NA,TRBJ2-1,TRBV4-3,CASSQGDSPYNEQFF
NA,few,TRBJ1-1,TRBV5-6,CASSWGTATEAFF
NA,NA,TRBJ2-1,TRBV7-2,CASSLMINEQFF
NA,NA,TRBJ2-7,TRBV23-1,CATKQETYEQYF
NA,few,TRBJ2-5,TRBV28,CASSFSGAETQYF
NA,NA,TRBJ1-2,TRBV19,CASSMYGQGLSSDYGYTF
NA,few,TRBJ2-1,TRBV7-2,CASSFTVNEQFF
TRBD2,NA,TRBJ2-7,TRBV14,CASITTSSGSQVRAEQYF
NA,NA,TRBJ2-7,TRBV10-1,CASSPSYEQYF
TRBD2,once,TRBJ2-5,TRBV19,CASKTSGGARETQYF
TRBD1,NA,TRBJ2-7,TRBV4-1,CASSQDLPDRGPGEQYF
NA,NA,TRBJ2-7,TRBV4-1,CASSQGAGGSYEQYF
NA,once,TRBJ2-1,TRBV19,CASSIFGGTYNEQFF
NA,NA,TRBJ1-4,TRBV9,CASSADTRREKLFF
NA,NA,TRBJ1-2,TRBV9,CASSLPGYRGYTF
TRBD2,once,TRBJ2-2,TRBV2,CASRWTSGGTGELFF
TRBD2,NA,TRBJ2-1,TRBV19,CASSISAGGHEQFF
NA,NA,TRBJ1-5,TRBV27,CASSLWGNQPQHF
NA,NA,TRBJ2-7,TRBV5-1,CASSLGGEQYF
TRBD1,NA,TRBJ1-4,TRBV6-1,CASSDLLQGSNEKLFF
TRBD2,NA,TRBJ2-3,TRBV9,CASSPGTNDSTDTQYF
TRBD1,NA,TRBJ2-2,TRBV4-3,CATGRNTGGINTGELFF
NA,NA,TRBJ1-4,TRBV7-9,CASSLVGEAEKLFF